This TCR beta chain appears in the sequencing data of a study of cytomegalovirus exposure and HLA in healthy donors. General observations from the study: Cytomegalovirus association was listed for about 170 TCR beta chains.

PCR employed 60 Vbeta and 13 Jbeta primers. TCRdb keeps only in-frame clones here, not all; method: immunoSEQ multiplex PCR. The listing records 50,000 or so clones. A remark on this clone: Its antigen is not known.

Germline CDR1 SEHNR, CDR2 FQNEAQ (reference sequence). The CDR3 loop spans 16 amino acids. The V segment lost 2 bases and the J segment 11 bases; nucleotides outside the gene matches: 13. The sequence derives from a man aged 40-50 years in good health and CMV-seropositive. The chain carries TRBV7-9 and TRBJ2-5, with 11 positions matching TRBD2. The sample comprised PBMCs. For the CDR3, the DNA is TGTGCCAGCAGCTTACCCCCCGCTAGCGGGAGGTGGGAGCAGTACTTC. Its protein is CASSLPPASGRWEQYF.